This T cell receptor (beta chain) was recovered during a study of multiple sclerosis patients with progressive multifocal leukoencephalopathy. Study-wide points: Less diverse TRB repertoires were suggested in most PML patients.

Data came from immunoSEQ multiplex PCR; TCRdb stores just in-frame clones and leaves some out. The sample shows some 31,000 clones, around nine tenths of them seen only once. Time point here: before natalizumab initiation. On this clone itself: Its specificity is not known.

The material sequenced was PBMCs. The sequence derives from a human donor with multiple sclerosis.

CDR3 amino acids: CASSVVAGVADTQYF. As DNA, the CDR3 is TGTGCCAGCAGCGTCGTAGCGGGAGTAGCAGATACGCAGTATTTT. The V and J genes are TRBV5-4 and TRBJ2-3; 9 bases fit TRBD2. The germline CDR1 and CDR2 sequences are SGHNT and YYREEE (reference sequence). The V segment lost 4 bases and the J segment 4 bases; nucleotides outside the gene matches: 7. The CDR3 contains 15 residues.